The entry below describes one T cell receptor (beta chain). Its antigen is unknown. This sample stems from a study of cytomegalovirus exposure and HLA in healthy donors. Study results and limitations: Investigators reported under 200 TCR beta chains as tied to cytomegalovirus.

It was with 60 Vbeta and 13 Jbeta primers that the PCR ran. The assay was immunoSEQ multiplex PCR, and TCRdb's table has in-frame clones only and misses some. Here the sample spans fewer than 150,000 clones, 60% to 75% being singletons. The V and J ends lost 2 bases and 5 bases respectively, with 4 bases between them. There are 12 residues in the CDR3. CDR1 is SGDLS, CDR2 YYNGEE, per germline. This cohort consisted of healthy bone marrow donors. At sampling all donors were nominally healthy, likely with unrecorded immune exposures. V usage is TRBV9 and J usage is TRBJ2-2; no clear D gene. This receptor was identified in a woman between 45 and 65 years old in good health and CMV-seropositive. The sequenced sample consisted of PBMCs. The CDR3 DNA sequence: TGTGCCAGCAGCGTCAGGACCGGGGAGCTGTTTTTT. Protein product: CASSVRTGELFF.